This T cell receptor beta chain was captured by sequencing in a study of blood T cell repertoires in COVID-19. Overall study context: The United States, Italy and Spain provided the acute and convalescent COVID-19 samples. The cDNA or gDNA used as material had been derived from T cells, B-cell-depleted T cells, or PBMCs.

CDR1 KGHDR and CDR2 SFDVKD come from the germline V gene. The CDR3 has 16 amino acids. V shed 2 bases and J 6 bases; nucleotides not matched to a gene: 5. Source study methods: Amplification with reference gene primers provided the estimates of nucleated cell counts. TCRdb keeps only in-frame clones here, not all; method: immunoSEQ multiplex PCR. Clone size and V and J calls were adopted from that table, with D and trimming inferred from the DNA. The data show more than 150,000 clones, around 82% seen once. Sample: PBMCs or T cells enriched from blood (not recorded which). This chain links TRBV24-1 with TRBJ2-2; 10 nucleotides align to TRBD1. This receptor was taken from a man between 40 and 49 years old who had recovered from COVID-19. CDR3 residues: CATSDSRQGAAGELFF. CDR3 coding DNA: TGTGCCACCAGTGATTCGCGACAGGGGGCTGCCGGGGAGCTGTTTTTT.